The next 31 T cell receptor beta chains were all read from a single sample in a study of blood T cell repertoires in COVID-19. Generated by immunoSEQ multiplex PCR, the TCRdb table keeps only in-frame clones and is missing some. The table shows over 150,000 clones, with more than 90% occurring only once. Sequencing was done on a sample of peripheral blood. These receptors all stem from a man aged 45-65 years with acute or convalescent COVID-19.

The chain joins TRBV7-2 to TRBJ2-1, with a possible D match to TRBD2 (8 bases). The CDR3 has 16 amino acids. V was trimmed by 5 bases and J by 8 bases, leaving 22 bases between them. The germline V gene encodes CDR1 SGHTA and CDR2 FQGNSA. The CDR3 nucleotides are TGTGCCAGCAGCCTCCGGGGGGGGACAGCCTGGGATGAGCAGTTCTTC. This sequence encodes CASSLRGGTAWDEQFF.

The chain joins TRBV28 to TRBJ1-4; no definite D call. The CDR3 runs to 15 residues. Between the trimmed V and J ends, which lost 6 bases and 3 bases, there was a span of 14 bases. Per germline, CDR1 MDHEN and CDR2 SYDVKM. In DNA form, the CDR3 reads TGTGCCAGCAGATGGCGGTCGGGGTCTAATGAAAAACTGTTTTTT. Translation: CASRWRSGSNEKLFF.

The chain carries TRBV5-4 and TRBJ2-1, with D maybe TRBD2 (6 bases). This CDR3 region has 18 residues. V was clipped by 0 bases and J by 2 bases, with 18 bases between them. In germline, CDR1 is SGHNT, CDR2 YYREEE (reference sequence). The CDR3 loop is CASSLAHGGAFAYNEQFF. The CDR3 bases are TGTGCCAGCAGCTTGGCCCACGGAGGGGCCTTCGCCTACAATGAGCAGTTCTTC. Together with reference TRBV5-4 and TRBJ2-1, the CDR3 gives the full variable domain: ETGVTQSPTHLIKTRGQQVTLRCSSQSGHNTVSWYQQALGQGPQFIFQYYREEENGRGNFPPRFSGLQFPNYSSELNVNALELDDSALYLCASSLAHGGAFAYNEQFFGPGTRLTVL.

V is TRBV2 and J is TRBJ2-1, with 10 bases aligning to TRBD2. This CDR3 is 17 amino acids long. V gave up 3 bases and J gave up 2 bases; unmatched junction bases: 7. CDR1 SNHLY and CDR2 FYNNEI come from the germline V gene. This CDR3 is CASSDASGRTTYNEQFF. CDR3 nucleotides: TGTGCCAGCAGTGATGCTAGCGGGAGAACCACCTACAATGAGCAGTTCTTC.

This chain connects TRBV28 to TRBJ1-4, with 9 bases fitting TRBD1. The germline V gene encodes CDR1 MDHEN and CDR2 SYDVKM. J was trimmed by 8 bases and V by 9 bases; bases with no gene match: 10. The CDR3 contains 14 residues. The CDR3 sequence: CASLLQGAGEKLFF. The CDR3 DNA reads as TGTGCCAGTTTACTACAGGGGGCAGGGGAAAAACTGTTTTTT.

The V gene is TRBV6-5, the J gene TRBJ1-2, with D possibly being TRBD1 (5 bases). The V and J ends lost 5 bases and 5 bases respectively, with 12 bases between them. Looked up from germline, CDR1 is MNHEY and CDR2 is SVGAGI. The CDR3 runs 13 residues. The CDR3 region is CASSLGVGYGYTF. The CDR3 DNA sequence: TGTGCCAGCAGTCTAGGGGTCGGGTATGGCTACACCTTC.

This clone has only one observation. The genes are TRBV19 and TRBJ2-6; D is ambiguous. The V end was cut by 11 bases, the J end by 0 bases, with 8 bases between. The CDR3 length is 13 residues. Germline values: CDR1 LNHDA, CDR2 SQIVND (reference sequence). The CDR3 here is CAAIDSGANVLTF. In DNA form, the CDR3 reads TGTGCCGCCATAGACTCTGGGGCCAACGTCCTGACTTTC.

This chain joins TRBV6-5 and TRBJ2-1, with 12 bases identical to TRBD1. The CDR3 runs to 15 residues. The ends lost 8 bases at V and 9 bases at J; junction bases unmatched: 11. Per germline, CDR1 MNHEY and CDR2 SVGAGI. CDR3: CASRSRDRGLGEQFF. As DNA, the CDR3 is TGTGCCAGCCGCTCCCGGGACAGGGGGCTTGGTGAGCAGTTCTTC.

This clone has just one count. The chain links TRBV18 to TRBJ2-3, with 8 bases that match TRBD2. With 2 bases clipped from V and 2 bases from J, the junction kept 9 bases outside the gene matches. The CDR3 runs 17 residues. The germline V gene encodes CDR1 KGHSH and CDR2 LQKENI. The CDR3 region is CASSPFELADITDTQYF. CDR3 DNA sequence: TGTGCCAGCTCACCATTCGAACTAGCGGATATCACAGATACGCAGTATTTT.

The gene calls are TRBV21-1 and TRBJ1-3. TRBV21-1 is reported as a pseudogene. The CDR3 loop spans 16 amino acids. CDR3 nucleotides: TGTGCCAGCAGCAAAGATCAACCGGGCTCTGGAAACACCATATATTTT. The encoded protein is CASSKDQPGSGNTIYF.

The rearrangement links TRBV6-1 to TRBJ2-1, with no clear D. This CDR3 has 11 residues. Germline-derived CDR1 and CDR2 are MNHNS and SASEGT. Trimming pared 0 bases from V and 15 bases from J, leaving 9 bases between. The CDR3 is CASSEATRLFF. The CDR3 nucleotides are TGTGCCAGCAGTGAAGCCACGAGACTGTTCTTC.

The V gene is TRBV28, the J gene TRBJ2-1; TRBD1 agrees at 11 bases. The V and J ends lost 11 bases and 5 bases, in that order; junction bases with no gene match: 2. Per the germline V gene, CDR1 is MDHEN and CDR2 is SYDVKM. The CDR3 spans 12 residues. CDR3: CAGQGANNEQFF. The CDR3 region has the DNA TGTGCCGGACAGGGGGCTAACAATGAGCAGTTCTTC.

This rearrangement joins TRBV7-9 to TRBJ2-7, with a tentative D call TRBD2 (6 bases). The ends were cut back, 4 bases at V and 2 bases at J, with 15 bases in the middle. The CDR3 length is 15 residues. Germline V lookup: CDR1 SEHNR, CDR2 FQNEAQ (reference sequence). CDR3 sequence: CASSSKGGEAYEQYF. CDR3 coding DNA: TGTGCCAGCAGCTCCAAAGGAGGGGAAGCCTACGAGCAGTACTTC.

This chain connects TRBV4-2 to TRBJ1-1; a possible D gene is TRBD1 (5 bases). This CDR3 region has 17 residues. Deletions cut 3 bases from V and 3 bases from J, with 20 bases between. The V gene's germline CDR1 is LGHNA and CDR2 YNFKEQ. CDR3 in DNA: TGTGCCAGCAGCCAGGAATCCGGGGGGACTCGGGACACTGAAGCTTTCTTT. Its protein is CASSQESGGTRDTEAFF.

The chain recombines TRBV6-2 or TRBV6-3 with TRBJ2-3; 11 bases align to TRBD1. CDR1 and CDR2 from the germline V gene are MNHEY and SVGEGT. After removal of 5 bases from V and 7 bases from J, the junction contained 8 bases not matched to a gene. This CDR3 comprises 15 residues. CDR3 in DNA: TGTGCCAGCAGTCGGCGGACAGGGGGCGGATATACGCAGTATTTT. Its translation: CASSRRTGGGYTQYF.

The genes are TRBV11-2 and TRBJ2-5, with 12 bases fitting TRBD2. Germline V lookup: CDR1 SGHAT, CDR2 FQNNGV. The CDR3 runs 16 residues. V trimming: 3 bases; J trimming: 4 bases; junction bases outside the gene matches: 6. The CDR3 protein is CASSFIGTSGPETQYF. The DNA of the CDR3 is TGTGCCAGCAGCTTTATTGGGACTAGCGGGCCAGAGACCCAGTACTTC.

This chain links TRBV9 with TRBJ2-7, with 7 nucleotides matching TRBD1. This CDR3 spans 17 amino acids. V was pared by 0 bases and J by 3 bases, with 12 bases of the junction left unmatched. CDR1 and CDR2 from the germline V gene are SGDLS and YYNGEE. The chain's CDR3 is CASSVGPTGIVGYEQYF. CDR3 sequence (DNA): TGTGCCAGCAGCGTAGGTCCGACAGGGATTGTGGGCTACGAGCAGTACTTC.

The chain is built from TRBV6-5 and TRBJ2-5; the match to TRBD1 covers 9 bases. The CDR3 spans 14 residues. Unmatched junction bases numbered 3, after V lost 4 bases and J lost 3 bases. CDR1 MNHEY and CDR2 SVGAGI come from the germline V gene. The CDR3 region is CASSLTGGEETQYF. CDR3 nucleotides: TGTGCCAGCAGTTTAACAGGGGGCGAAGAGACCCAGTACTTC.

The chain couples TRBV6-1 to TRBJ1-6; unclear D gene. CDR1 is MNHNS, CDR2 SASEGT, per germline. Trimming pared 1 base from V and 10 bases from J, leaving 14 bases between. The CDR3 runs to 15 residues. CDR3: CASSEVEQGESPLHF. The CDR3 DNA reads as TGTGCCAGCAGTGAAGTAGAACAAGGAGAATCACCCCTCCACTTT.

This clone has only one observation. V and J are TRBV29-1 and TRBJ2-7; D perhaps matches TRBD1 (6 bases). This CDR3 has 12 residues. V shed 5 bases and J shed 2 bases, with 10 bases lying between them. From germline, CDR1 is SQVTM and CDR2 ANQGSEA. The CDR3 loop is CSVIQGPYEQYF. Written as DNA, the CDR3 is TGCAGCGTTATACAGGGCCCCTACGAGCAGTACTTC.

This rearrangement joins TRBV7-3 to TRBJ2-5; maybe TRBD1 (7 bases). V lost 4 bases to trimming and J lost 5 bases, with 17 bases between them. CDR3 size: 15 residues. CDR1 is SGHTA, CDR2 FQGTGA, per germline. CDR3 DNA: TGTGCCAGCAGCTCACCAGGGGGGTTCCGGGAGACCCAGTACTTC. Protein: CASSSPGGFRETQYF.

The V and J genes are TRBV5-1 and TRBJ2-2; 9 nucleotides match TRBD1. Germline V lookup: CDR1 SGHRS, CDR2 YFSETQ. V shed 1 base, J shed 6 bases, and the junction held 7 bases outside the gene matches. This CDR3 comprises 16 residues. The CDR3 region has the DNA TGCGCCAGCAGCTTGCCCCGGGACAGGGTCTCCGGGGAGCTGTTTTTT. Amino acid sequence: CASSLPRDRVSGELFF.

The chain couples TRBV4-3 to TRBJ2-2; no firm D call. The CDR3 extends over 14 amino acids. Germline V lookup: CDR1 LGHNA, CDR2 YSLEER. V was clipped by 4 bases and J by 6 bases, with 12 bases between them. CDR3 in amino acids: CASSPRPGPGELFF. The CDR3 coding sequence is TGCGCCAGCAGCCCCCGGCCAGGCCCCGGGGAGCTGTTTTTT.

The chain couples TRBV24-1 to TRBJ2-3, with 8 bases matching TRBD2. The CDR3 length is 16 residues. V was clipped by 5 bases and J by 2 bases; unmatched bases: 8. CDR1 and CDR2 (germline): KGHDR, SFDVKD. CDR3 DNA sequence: TGTGCCACCAGTGCGGGGGGGGCGACCACCACAGATACGCAGTATTTT. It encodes CATSAGGATTTDTQYF.

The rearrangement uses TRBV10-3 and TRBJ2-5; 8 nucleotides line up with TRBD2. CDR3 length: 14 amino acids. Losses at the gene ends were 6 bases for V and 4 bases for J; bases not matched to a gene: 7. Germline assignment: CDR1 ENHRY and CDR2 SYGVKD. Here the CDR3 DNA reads TGTGCCATCAGGGACGGGGGGACTAGAGAGACCCAGTACTTC. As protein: CAIRDGGTRETQYF.

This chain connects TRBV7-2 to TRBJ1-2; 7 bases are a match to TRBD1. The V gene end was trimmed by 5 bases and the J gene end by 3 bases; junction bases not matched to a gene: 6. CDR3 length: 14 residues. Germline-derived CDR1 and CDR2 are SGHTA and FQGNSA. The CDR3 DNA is TGTGCCAGCAGCACCCGGGACAGTTACTATGGCTACACCTTC. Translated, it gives CASSTRDSYYGYTF.

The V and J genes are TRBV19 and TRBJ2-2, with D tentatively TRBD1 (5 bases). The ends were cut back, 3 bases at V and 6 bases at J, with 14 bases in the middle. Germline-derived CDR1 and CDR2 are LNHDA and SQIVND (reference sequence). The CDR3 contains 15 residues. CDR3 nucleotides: TGTGCCAGTAGTATTTCGGCTAGGGGCGCCGGGGAGCTGTTTTTT. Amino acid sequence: CASSISARGAGELFF.

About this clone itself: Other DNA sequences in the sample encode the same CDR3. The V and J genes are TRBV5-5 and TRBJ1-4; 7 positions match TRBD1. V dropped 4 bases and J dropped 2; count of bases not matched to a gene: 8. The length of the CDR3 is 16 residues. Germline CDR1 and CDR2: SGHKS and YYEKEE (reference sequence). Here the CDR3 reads CASSLPTGTTNEKLFF. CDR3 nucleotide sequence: TGTGCCAGCAGCCTCCCGACAGGGACGACTAATGAAAAACTGTTTTTT.

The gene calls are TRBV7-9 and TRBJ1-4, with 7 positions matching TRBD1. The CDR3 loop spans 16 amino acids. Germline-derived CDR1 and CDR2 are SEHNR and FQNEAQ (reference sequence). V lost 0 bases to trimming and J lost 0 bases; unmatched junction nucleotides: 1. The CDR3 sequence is CASSLAGGTTNEKLFF. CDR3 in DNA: TGTGCCAGCAGCTTAGCAGGGGGCACAACTAATGAAAAACTGTTTTTT. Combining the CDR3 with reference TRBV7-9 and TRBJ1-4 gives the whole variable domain DTGVSQNPRHKITKRGQNVTFRCDPISEHNRLYWYRQTLGQGPEFLTYFQNEAQLEKSRLLSDRFSAERPKGSFSTLEIQRTEQGDSAMYLCASSLAGGTTNEKLFFGSGTQLSVL.

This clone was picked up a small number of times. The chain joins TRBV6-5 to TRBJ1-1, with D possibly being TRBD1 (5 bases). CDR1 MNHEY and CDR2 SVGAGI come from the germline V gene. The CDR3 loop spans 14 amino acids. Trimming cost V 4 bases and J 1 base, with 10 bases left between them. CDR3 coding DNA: TGTGCCAGCAGTTTCCGACAGACGAACACTGAAGCTTTCTTT. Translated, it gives CASSFRQTNTEAFF.

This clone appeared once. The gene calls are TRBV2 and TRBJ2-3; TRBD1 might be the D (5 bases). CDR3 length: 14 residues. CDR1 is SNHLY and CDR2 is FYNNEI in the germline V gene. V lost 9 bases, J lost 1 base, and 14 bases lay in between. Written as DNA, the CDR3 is TGTGCCAGTGATAGACAGCTAGGCACAGATACGCAGTATTTT. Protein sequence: CASDRQLGTDTQYF.